The clone carrying this T cell receptor (beta chain) turned up a few times. Its antigen is still unknown. TCRdb's table, derived via immunoSEQ multiplex PCR, lists solely in-frame clones and lacks some. The sample shows about 200,000 clones, around 90% of them seen only once. This sample is drawn from a study of cytomegalovirus exposure and HLA in healthy donors. V dropped 3 bases and J dropped 0; count of bases not matched to a gene: 13. The CDR3 sequence is 18 residues long. Germline CDR1 and CDR2: SGHRS and YFSETQ. Findings and caveats of the study: Subsequent analysis of the approximately 110 validation repertoires found a tendency for first-cohort TCR clusters to co-occur. The authors enumerated some 160 TCR beta chains as linked to cytomegalovirus. There were a few CMV-associated chains whose specificity for CMV antigens was confirmed in vitro.

Material: PBMCs. The genes are TRBV5-1 and TRBJ1-2; 8 bases agree with TRBD1. This receptor was obtained from a woman between 18 and 29 years old in good health and CMV-seropositive. CDR3 coding DNA: TGCGCCAGCAGCTATCTTGGGGACAGGCGAGAACCTAACTATGGCTACACCTTC. As protein: CASSYLGDRREPNYGYTF.